This TCR beta chain was captured in a study of blood T cells in healthy people across ages. V was pared by 3 bases and J by 4 bases, with 8 bases between. The CDR3 runs to 13 residues. From germline, CDR1 is KGHDR and CDR2 SFDVKD. Next came a second PCR, run for about 7 to 12 cycles, which used a sample-barcoded 5' primer along with a J-beta primer mix. TCRdb itself ran the 5' RACE reads through MiXCR, one entry per CDR3 protein. The sample has approximately 820,000 distinct CDR3 sequences; around 45% are singletons. This clonotype showed up just a few times. The rearrangement links TRBV24-1 to TRBJ2-5; D may be TRBD1 (5 bases). This receptor was taken from a man in his fifties or sixties in good health. The specimen was blood. The CDR3 loop is CATSDPRVETQYF. CDR3 in DNA: TGTGCCACCAGTGATCCCAGGGTAGAGACCCAGTACTTC.